The next 3 T cell receptor beta chains were all read from a single sample in a study of cytomegalovirus exposure and HLA in healthy donors. The assay was immunoSEQ multiplex PCR, and TCRdb's table has in-frame clones only and misses some. The table includes fewer than 200,000 clones, 85% detected once. Sequencing used PBMCs. These receptors came from a man younger than 35 in good health and CMV-seropositive.

The chain couples TRBV30 to TRBJ1-2; maybe TRBD1 (5 bases). The germline CDR1 and CDR2 sequences are GTSNPN and SVGIG (reference sequence). This CDR3 comprises 16 residues. V lost 5 bases and J 3 bases, leaving 22 bases between the germline ends. Written as DNA, the CDR3 is TGTGCCTGGGTTTTTAGCGGGGACGGTTATCACTATGGCTACACCTTC. Translated: CAWVFSGDGYHYGYTF.

The gene calls are TRBV28 and TRBJ2-6; D is perhaps TRBD2 (5 bases). Trimming removed 4 bases from V and 0 bases from J, with 10 bases in between. The CDR3 extends over 16 amino acids. Germline V gene sequence: CDR1 MDHEN, CDR2 SYDVKM. In nucleotides, the CDR3 is TGTGCCAGCAGTTCCGGGGAACACTCTGGGGCCAACGTCCTGACTTTC. This translates into CASSSGEHSGANVLTF.

This clone was picked up one time. This chain links TRBV5-1 with TRBJ1-3; the match to TRBD1 covers 8 bases. The CDR3 is 14 amino acids. Germline CDR1 and CDR2: SGHRS and YFSETQ. V was pared by 4 bases and J by 4 bases, with 4 bases of the junction left unmatched. The CDR3 DNA follows: TGCGCCAGCAGCGTGACAGGGGACGGAAACACCATATATTTT. Its protein is CASSVTGDGNTIYF.